The 5 T cell receptor beta chains presented below share a single source sample, sequenced in a study of T cells of healthy individuals. TCRdb reprocessed the 5' RACE reads via MiXCR and lists one record per CDR3 protein. The table has 95,000 to 100,000 distinct CDR3 sequences, about 16% seen once. These receptors all stem from a human donor in good health.

This clonotype was counted only a few times. The V gene is TRBV20-1, the J gene TRBJ1-5; possibly TRBD1 for D (5 bases). Germline CDR1 and CDR2: DFQATT and SNEGSKA (reference sequence). This CDR3 is built from 13 residues. The ends were cut back, 1 base at V and 5 bases at J, with 9 bases in the middle. This CDR3 is CSARVGRDQPQHF. The CDR3 nucleotides are TGCAGTGCTAGAGTGGGCAGGGATCAGCCCCAGCATTTT.

Ten or more counts support this clonotype. V gene TRBV6-5 combines with J gene TRBJ2-7, with TRBD1 matching over 10 bases. The CDR3 covers 14 residues. J was trimmed by 3 bases and V by 6 bases; bases with no gene match: 5. Germline lookup yields CDR1 MNHEY and CDR2 SVGAGI. This chain's CDR3 is CASRKGQGRYEQYF. CDR3 nucleotides: TGTGCCAGCAGAAAGGGACAGGGGCGCTACGAGCAGTACTTC.

This rearrangement joins TRBV27 to TRBJ2-7, with D perhaps given as TRBD1 or TRBD2 (5 bases each). Germline assignment: CDR1 MNHEY and CDR2 SMNVEV (reference sequence). The CDR3 is 15 amino acids. Trimming shortened V by 5 bases and J by 3 bases, and 17 bases separated the two germline ends. The CDR3 DNA is TGTGCCAGCAGTCGGCAACAGTTGGGGGTCTACGAGCAGTACTTC. Its protein is CASSRQQLGVYEQYF.

This clonotype occurred a few times. The genes are TRBV7-2 and TRBJ1-1; a weak D match, TRBD1 (6 bases). V dropped 5 bases and J dropped 1 base, with 14 bases sitting between them. This CDR3 is built from 15 residues. Germline V gene lookup returns CDR1 SGHTA and CDR2 FQGNSA. The CDR3 DNA is TGTGCCAGCAGCACCCGACAGGTCGGGAACACTGAAGCTTTCTTT. Its translation is CASSTRQVGNTEAFF.

The rearrangement links TRBV29-1 to TRBJ1-2; D not resolved. CDR3 length equals 11 residues. V lost 2 bases and J 1 base, leaving 2 bases between the germline ends. Germline CDR1 and CDR2: SQVTM and ANQGSEA. This chain's CDR3 is CSVEYNYGYTF. Written as DNA, the CDR3 is TGCAGCGTTGAATATAACTATGGCTACACCTTC. The full variable domain, in which reference TRBV29-1 and TRBJ1-2 provide the parts outside the CDR3, is SAVISQKPSRDICQRGTSLTIQCQVDSQVTMMFWYRQQPGQSLTLIATANQGSEATYESGFVIDKFPISRPNLTFSTLTVSNMSPEDSSIYLCSVEYNYGYTFGSGTRLTVV.